What follows are 18 T cell receptor beta chains derived from one specimen sequenced in a study of cytomegalovirus exposure and HLA in healthy donors. The PCR contained 60 Vbeta and 13 Jbeta primers. Here immunoSEQ multiplex PCR was the method, and the copy in TCRdb shows in-frame clones only, minus some. The table includes 90,000 to 100,000 clones, less than 10% detected once. The specimen sequenced was PBMCs. The receptors were sampled from a man in his fifties or sixties in good health and CMV-seropositive.

The chain employs TRBV9 and TRBJ2-7; a weak D match, TRBD1 (6 bases). The CDR3 runs to 16 residues. V lost 0 bases and J 0 bases, leaving 13 bases between the germline ends. Germline CDR1 SGDLS, CDR2 YYNGEE. CDR3 amino acids: CASSVDQGSSSYEQYF. The CDR3, as DNA: TGTGCCAGCAGCGTAGATCAGGGGTCCAGCTCCTACGAGCAGTACTTC.

This clone was seen a few times. J is TRBJ2-7 and V is TRBV30, with D maybe TRBD2 (5 bases). The CDR3 is 14 amino acids. Germline CDR1 is GTSNPN and CDR2 is SVGIG (reference sequence). V lost 0 bases and J 2 bases, leaving 11 bases between the germline ends. CDR3 amino acids: CAWSVVRGPYEQYF. The DNA for the CDR3 is TGTGCCTGGAGTGTAGTCCGGGGTCCCTACGAGCAGTACTTC.

This clone was picked up a small number of times. The chain couples TRBV4-1 to TRBJ1-2; D is unresolved. Germline-derived CDR1 and CDR2 are MGHRA and YSYEKL. Trimming left V 1 base short and J 10 bases short, with 31 bases between. CDR3 length: 19 amino acids. The CDR3 DNA follows: TGCGCCAGCAGCCAAGCCTTTGGGCCGGGAGGATTACGCTTACCTTACTACACCTTC. It specifies CASSQAFGPGGLRLPYYTF.

In this sample, this clone turned up a few times. The chain combines TRBV5-4 with TRBJ1-1, with D perhaps matching TRBD1 (5 bases). Per germline, CDR1 SGHNT and CDR2 YYREEE (reference sequence). V lost 0 bases, J lost 1 base, and 10 bases lay in between. The CDR3 loop spans 15 amino acids. CDR3 residues: CASSLVGEGNTEAFF. CDR3 in DNA: TGTGCCAGCAGCTTGGTAGGGGAGGGGAACACTGAAGCTTTCTTT. Supplemented by reference TRBV5-4 and TRBJ1-1, the full variable domain reads ETGVTQSPTHLIKTRGQQVTLRCSSQSGHNTVSWYQQALGQGPQFIFQYYREEENGRGNFPPRFSGLQFPNYSSELNVNALELDDSALYLCASSLVGEGNTEAFFGQGTRLTVV.

This clone came up a few times. The chain links TRBV6-1 to TRBJ2-2; 9 nucleotides agree with TRBD2. The CDR3 consists of 17 residues. V lost 4 bases, J lost 5 bases, and 11 bases stayed unmatched. The germline CDR1 and CDR2 sequences are MNHNS and SASEGT. The DNA for the CDR3 is TGTGCCAGCAGTGTGATGGCTAGCGGGAAAAAGACCGGGGAGCTGTTTTTT. Its translation: CASSVMASGKKTGELFF.

This clone has more than one count but fewer than ten. CDR3 nucleotides: TGTGCCACCAGCAGAGATCAGATGGCCCTAGCGGGCACAGATACGCAGTATTTT. Amino acid sequence: CATSRDQMALAGTDTQYF. The V call is TRBV15, the J call TRBJ2-3, with 7 bases matching TRBD2. The CDR3 consists of 18 residues. Per germline, CDR1 LNHNV and CDR2 YYDKDF (reference sequence). After removal of 0 bases from V and 1 base from J, the junction contained 10 bases not matched to a gene.

The rearrangement uses TRBV4-2 and TRBJ1-2; 8 bases map to TRBD1. Trimming took 5 bases from V and 2 from J; bases not matched to a gene: 4. The germline CDR1 and CDR2 sequences are LGHNA and YNFKEQ. This CDR3 is built from 14 residues. This CDR3 reads CASSERQGNYGYTF. CDR3 in DNA: TGTGCCAGCAGCGAACGACAGGGGAACTATGGCTACACCTTC.

This clone has more than one count but fewer than ten. The chain employs TRBV9 and TRBJ2-1, with D perhaps matching TRBD2 (5 bases). Trimming cost V 0 bases and J 9 bases, with 16 bases left between them. The CDR3 covers 15 residues. The germline V gene has CDR1 SGDLS and CDR2 YYNGEE. CDR3 nucleotide sequence: TGTGCCAGCAGCGTAGGATTAATCGGGATTTCTGAGCAGTTCTTC. It specifies CASSVGLIGISEQFF. The full variable domain, in which reference TRBV9 and TRBJ2-1 provide the parts outside the CDR3, is DSGVTQTPKHLITATGQRVTLRCSPRSGDLSVYWYQQSLDQGLQFLIQYYNGEERAKGNILERFSAQQFPDLHSELNLSSLELGDSALYFCASSVGLIGISEQFFGPGTRLTVL.

The V and J genes are TRBV6-1 and TRBJ2-1; 10 bases fit TRBD2. This CDR3 comprises 14 residues. V was clipped by 6 bases and J by 8 bases; unmatched bases: 7. Germline CDR1 is MNHNS and CDR2 is SASEGT. CDR3 DNA sequence: TGTGCCAGCAGCCCAGCGGGAGGGCCGGATGAGCAGTTCTTC. Translating it yields CASSPAGGPDEQFF.

The table lists this clone with many counts. The chain combines TRBV29-1 with TRBJ2-7; 12 bases align to TRBD2. Germline V gene lookup returns CDR1 SQVTM and CDR2 ANQGSEA. The CDR3 spans 13 residues. After removal of 7 bases from V and 5 bases from J, the junction contained 6 bases not matched to a gene. The CDR3 here is CSARLAGVDEQYF. CDR3 coding DNA: TGCAGCGCTCGACTAGCGGGAGTCGACGAGCAGTACTTC.

The chain carries TRBV25-1 and TRBJ2-1, with D maybe TRBD1 (6 bases). The CDR3 loop spans 15 amino acids. Germline values: CDR1 MGHDK, CDR2 SYGVNS. The V and J ends lost 2 bases and 4 bases respectively, with 12 bases between them. The CDR3 nucleotides are TGTGCCAGCAGTGAAATTAACAGGGTTTACAATGAGCAGTTCTTC. It specifies CASSEINRVYNEQFF.

This clone was counted only a few times. The V and J genes are TRBV6-5 and TRBJ1-3, with 7 bases identical to TRBD1. Per the germline V gene, CDR1 is MNHEY and CDR2 is SVGAGI. The CDR3 loop spans 16 amino acids. With V trimmed by 0 bases and J by 7 bases, 9 bases remained unmatched. This CDR3 reads CASSYSRLGGANTIYF. The CDR3, as DNA: TGTGCCAGCAGTTACTCGAGATTAGGGGGCGCCAACACCATATATTTT.

DNA for the CDR3: TGCGCCAGCAGCTTGAATGTACCGGGGGAAAAACTGTTTTTT. This gives the protein CASSLNVPGEKLFF. The chain joins TRBV5-1 to TRBJ1-4, with D hard to call. The CDR3 is 14 residues long. V lost 1 base and J lost 8, with 12 bases in between. Germline assignment: CDR1 SGHRS and CDR2 YFSETQ.

The V call is TRBV18, the J call TRBJ2-3; D unresolved. Germline loops: CDR1 KGHSH, CDR2 LQKENI. Trimming pared 4 bases from V and 0 bases from J, leaving 5 bases between. This CDR3 contains 13 residues. The CDR3 bases are TGTGCCAGCTCACGAGTGAGCACAGATACGCAGTATTTT. Translated, it gives CASSRVSTDTQYF. Complete variable domain (other parts from reference TRBV18 and TRBJ2-3): NAGVMQNPRHLVRRRGQEARLRCSPMKGHSHVYWYRQLPEEGLKFMVYLQKENIIDESGMPKERFSAEFPKEGPSILRIQQVVRGDSAAYFCASSRVSTDTQYFGPGTRLTVL.

This clone was recorded many times. This chain joins TRBV6-1 and TRBJ2-4; 8 nucleotides line up with TRBD2. Trimming took 9 bases from V and 16 from J; bases not matched to a gene: 14. The CDR3 totals 12 residues. Germline-derived CDR1 and CDR2 are MNHNS and SASEGT. The CDR3 protein is CASSSSGLGSYF. CDR3 nucleotide sequence: TGTGCCAGTTCAAGCTCGGGACTAGGGTCCTACTTC.

This clone was seen more than once but under ten times. The V gene is TRBV5-6, the J gene TRBJ1-3; the D gene is possibly TRBD1 (6 bases). CDR1 is SGHDT, CDR2 YYEEEE, per germline. V gave up 4 bases and J gave up 0 bases, with 23 bases separating them. The CDR3 is 19 amino acids. The CDR3 bases are TGTGCCAGCAGCCCTAATCCTAACAGGGTTTCCGACTCTGGAAACACCATATATTTT. Residues: CASSPNPNRVSDSGNTIYF.

The J gene is TRBJ1-5, the V gene TRBV28; D possibly corresponds to TRBD1 (6 bases). Germline CDR1 reads MDHEN; CDR2 reads SYDVKM. The CDR3 extends over 17 amino acids. Trimming removed 7 bases at V and 6 bases at J, with 25 bases between. The CDR3 region is CASTLWGEGGRGQPQHF. The DNA of the CDR3 is TGTGCCAGCACCTTATGGGGGGAGGGGGGTAGAGGTCAGCCCCAGCATTTT.

V usage is TRBV6-1 and J usage is TRBJ2-7, with 7 bases matching TRBD1. This CDR3 has 16 residues. V trimming: 0 bases; J trimming: 2 bases; junction bases outside the gene matches: 7. Germline V gene data show CDR1 as MNHNS and CDR2 as SASEGT. DNA of the CDR3: TGTGCCAGCAGTGAAGCGAGCTTTCAGGGGGCCTACGAGCAGTACTTC. Its protein is CASSEASFQGAYEQYF.